Following are 18 T cell receptor beta chains from one sample sequenced in a study of shared clonotypes between healthy human individuals (dated by TCRdb to about 2020). The receptor library was made with the immunoSEQ multiplex PCR assay. TCRdb provides this immuneACCESS table in a form limited to in-frame rearrangements. Some clones are lacking; in checked studies, under half of them reflect an unresolved V gene, and why the rest are absent is not known. The sample table shows roughly 1,500,000 clones, and approximately 98% are seen once. The ten largest make up about 0.45% of the sample. Sequenced sample: naive CD4+ T cells sorted from blood. The intended sense of this specimen's cell subset or site label: CD45RA+ positively selected. These receptors originate from a man aged 25 to 40 in good health.

The rearrangement uses TRBV28 and TRBJ2-3; D is ambiguous. This CDR3 is built from 13 residues. Germline V CDR1 and CDR2: MDHEN, SYDVKM. The germline V and J ends were trimmed by 4 bases and 6 bases, with 11 bases remaining between them. This chain's CDR3 is CASSSNPSDTQYF. The CDR3 DNA is TGTGCCAGCAGTTCGAACCCGTCGGATACGCAGTATTTT.

The CDR3 protein is CSVAASAYEQYF. The CDR3 DNA is TGCAGCGTTGCGGCATCGGCCTACGAGCAGTACTTC. The genes are TRBV29-1 and TRBJ2-7, with unresolved D. The germline CDR1 and CDR2 sequences are SQVTM and ANQGSEA. This CDR3 spans 12 amino acids. The V end was cut by 4 bases, the J end by 2 bases, with 9 bases between.

J is TRBJ2-7 and V is TRBV7-9, with 11 nucleotides matching TRBD2. This CDR3 region has 15 residues. With V trimmed by 5 bases and J by 7 bases, 10 bases remained unmatched. Germline V CDR1 and CDR2: SEHNR, FQNEAQ (reference sequence). The chain's CDR3 is CASSALAGAMGEQYF. DNA for the CDR3: TGTGCCAGCAGCGCACTAGCGGGAGCAATGGGGGAGCAGTACTTC.

The chain uses TRBV11-2 and TRBJ2-5; perhaps TRBD2 as D (5 bases). The CDR3 runs 16 residues. From germline, CDR1 is SGHAT and CDR2 FQNNGV. V dropped 6 bases and J dropped 1 base, with 18 bases sitting between them. For the CDR3, the DNA is TGTGCCAGCAGTATACGGGCCCAGCGGCCCCAAGAGACCCAGTACTTC. This translates into CASSIRAQRPQETQYF.

The V and J genes are TRBV29-1 and TRBJ2-5; D unclear. The CDR3 totals 10 residues. Trimming took 6 bases from V and 5 from J, leaving 7 bases between them. Germline CDR1 SQVTM, CDR2 ANQGSEA. For the CDR3, the DNA is TGCAGCGTCACTCTGGAGACCCAGTACTTC. This encodes CSVTLETQYF.

The chain recombines TRBV7-6 with TRBJ2-5; D is unresolved. The V end was cut by 5 bases, the J end by 4 bases, with 14 bases between. This CDR3 is built from 14 residues. Germline V gene data show CDR1 as SGHVS and CDR2 as FNYEAQ. The CDR3 DNA reads TGTGCCAGCAGCCGTAACACACTGGGAGAGACCCAGTACTTC. Its protein product is CASSRNTLGETQYF.

The chain uses TRBV9 and TRBJ2-3; D remains ambiguous. The germline V gene encodes CDR1 SGDLS and CDR2 YYNGEE. Trimming left V 4 bases short and J 2 bases short, with 5 bases between. This CDR3 contains 12 residues. The CDR3 nucleotides read TGTGCCAGCAGCACTCACACAGATACGCAGTATTTT. It translates to CASSTHTDTQYF.

The chain combines TRBV18 with TRBJ2-3, with unresolved D. Germline CDR1 reads KGHSH; CDR2 reads LQKENI. The V end lost 3 bases, the J end lost 0 bases, and 13 bases lay between the germline ends. The CDR3 covers 16 residues. CDR3 sequence reads: CASSPGRLGSTDTQYF. The CDR3 DNA reads as TGTGCCAGCTCACCTGGAAGATTAGGTAGCACAGATACGCAGTATTTT.

The genes are TRBV15 and TRBJ2-5; D may correspond to TRBD1 or TRBD2 (6 bases each). CDR1 is LNHNV and CDR2 is YYDKDF in the germline V gene (reference sequence). Trimming pared 5 bases from V and 5 bases from J, leaving 18 bases between. The CDR3 spans 15 residues. CDR3 sequence: CATSGSWGAGETQYF. The CDR3 region has the DNA TGTGCCACCAGCGGTAGTTGGGGGGCGGGGGAGACCCAGTACTTC.

The chain employs TRBV14 and TRBJ2-7; 10 bases map to TRBD2. This CDR3 is 17 amino acids long. The V and J ends lost 4 bases and 0 bases, in that order; junction bases with no gene match: 9. In germline, CDR1 is SGHDN, CDR2 FVKESK. The DNA of the CDR3 is TGTGCCAGCAGCCGTGGGTCTAGCGGGAGTTACTCCTACGAGCAGTACTTC. This sequence encodes CASSRGSSGSYSYEQYF.

The chain carries TRBV7-2 and TRBJ2-1, with TRBD2 as a possible D gene (6 bases). Trimming left V 2 bases short and J 8 bases short, with 16 bases between. Germline-derived CDR1 and CDR2 are SGHTA and FQGNSA. The CDR3 sequence is 15 residues long. In nucleotides, the CDR3 is TGTGCCAGCAGCTTAACCCGACTAGGGATCGATGAGCAGTTCTTC. Its protein product is CASSLTRLGIDEQFF.

V gene TRBV11-2 combines with J gene TRBJ2-5, with 7 bases that match TRBD2. CDR1 SGHAT and CDR2 FQNNGV come from the germline V gene. V lost 5 bases and J lost 1; bases outside the gene matches: 4. This CDR3 region has 14 residues. The CDR3 loop reads CASSETGGQETQYF. The CDR3 DNA reads TGTGCCAGCAGCGAAACGGGAGGCCAAGAGACCCAGTACTTC.

This clone appeared once. The J gene is TRBJ2-1, the V gene TRBV9; TRBD2 aligns across 13 bases. From germline, CDR1 is SGDLS and CDR2 YYNGEE. The CDR3 totals 16 residues. J gave up 4 bases and V 3 bases, and 4 bases lay outside the gene matches. The CDR3 coding sequence is TGTGCCAGCAGCGCACTAGCGGGAGGGTCTTACAATGAGCAGTTCTTC. Protein: CASSALAGGSYNEQFF.

This sequence joins TRBV5-1 and TRBJ2-2, with TRBD2 matching over 13 bases. CDR3 length equals 18 residues. V lost 4 bases and J lost 7; bases outside the gene matches: 13. Germline V gene data show CDR1 as SGHRS and CDR2 as YFSETQ. The chain's CDR3 is CASSRLGLAGAGGGELFF. The DNA for the CDR3 is TGCGCCAGCAGCCGCCTAGGACTAGCGGGAGCTGGCGGCGGGGAGCTGTTTTTT.

V gene TRBV18 combines with J gene TRBJ2-7; D is possibly TRBD1 (6 bases). Germline lookup yields CDR1 KGHSH and CDR2 LQKENI. V dropped 3 bases and J dropped 5 bases, with 17 bases sitting between them. The CDR3 is made up of 15 amino acids. The CDR3 protein is CASSPPQGIRNEQYF. The CDR3 DNA reads TGTGCCAGCTCACCGCCCCAGGGGATTAGGAACGAGCAGTACTTC.

This clone was observed once. The V and J genes are TRBV7-8 and TRBJ2-6; D might be TRBD1 (7 bases). Trimming took 6 bases from V and 4 from J, leaving 16 bases between them. CDR1 SGHVS and CDR2 FQNEAQ come from the germline V gene. The CDR3 is 16 residues long. As DNA, the CDR3 is TGTGCCAGCAGTTCAGGGGGGCCGTCCGGGGCCAACGTCCTGACTTTC. Protein sequence: CASSSGGPSGANVLTF.

The chain is built from TRBV15 and TRBJ1-1, with unresolved D. The CDR3 contains 14 residues. Germline CDR1 and CDR2: LNHNV and YYDKDF (reference sequence). With 1 base removed from V and 0 bases from J, the gap between germline ends came to 6 bases. The CDR3 loop reads CATSRGLLNTEAFF. The CDR3 bases are TGTGCCACCAGCAGAGGTTTGTTGAACACTGAAGCTTTCTTT.

The J gene is TRBJ1-2, the V gene TRBV28; D might be TRBD1 (5 bases). V was clipped by 6 bases and J by 8 bases, with 16 bases between them. Germline V gene sequence: CDR1 MDHEN, CDR2 SYDVKM. The CDR3 spans 13 residues. CDR3 in DNA: TGTGCCAGCAGCCCCCCGGGGGGTAGCGGCTACACCTTC. This translates into CASSPPGGSGYTF.